This T cell receptor (beta chain) was profiled in a study of beta chain features in type 1 diabetes. About this clone itself: The antigen is undetermined.

The V gene's germline CDR1 is MGHRA and CDR2 YSYEKL. V dropped 0 bases and J dropped 2 bases, with 10 bases sitting between them. There are 15 residues in the CDR3. Study-level points and caveats: VDJ junctions sequenced from type 1 diabetes patients showed fewer insertions and more deletions.

Reverse transcribing all isolated RNA meant expressed TCRB transcripts were sequenced. Assay: immunoSEQ multiplex PCR; the TCRdb copy retains only in-frame clones and omits some. This sample yields about half a million clones, of which over 10% are seen a single time; about 0.045% belongs to the top ten. The sequencing input was naive CD4+ T cells from blood. This clonotype was obtained from a woman aged 18-35 years in good health. The rearrangement uses TRBV4-1 and TRBJ1-2, with D uncertain. CDR3 DNA: TGCGCCAGCAGCCAAGATTGGCGGGGAAACTATGGCTACACCTTC. Translating it yields CASSQDWRGNYGYTF.